The clone carrying this TCR beta chain was recorded a few times. Antigen unknown. This CDR3 spans 15 amino acids. Germline V gene sequence: CDR1 WNHNN, CDR2 SYGVQD (reference sequence). V lost 3 bases to trimming and J lost 3 bases, with 15 bases between them. This sample was taken from a study of cytomegalovirus exposure and HLA in healthy donors. Findings and limits, study-wide: Another analysis was done later, and it associated 15,000 to 20,000 TCR beta sequences with HLA alleles at 0.05 false discovery rate. The study labeled more than 150 TCR beta chains cytomegalovirus-associated. Within an earlier analysis, most TCR beta V segments proved productive either about 90% or about 30% of the time. A later analysis, which compared TCR beta chains of equal frequency, found the HLA-associated ones more clonally expanded.

Both 60 Vbeta primers and 13 Jbeta primers went into the PCR. This table comes from immunoSEQ multiplex PCR, and its TCRdb copy is limited to in-frame clones, with some not included. Here the sample spans about 200,000 clones, approximately 78% being singletons. Source material: PBMCs. This receptor was identified in a woman aged 40 to 50 in good health and CMV-seronegative. This rearrangement joins TRBV10-1 to TRBJ2-7; D is perhaps TRBD1 (5 bases). The CDR3 reads CASSEVTGPDYEQYF. CDR3 DNA sequence: TGCGCCAGCAGTGAAGTTACAGGCCCTGACTACGAGCAGTACTTC.